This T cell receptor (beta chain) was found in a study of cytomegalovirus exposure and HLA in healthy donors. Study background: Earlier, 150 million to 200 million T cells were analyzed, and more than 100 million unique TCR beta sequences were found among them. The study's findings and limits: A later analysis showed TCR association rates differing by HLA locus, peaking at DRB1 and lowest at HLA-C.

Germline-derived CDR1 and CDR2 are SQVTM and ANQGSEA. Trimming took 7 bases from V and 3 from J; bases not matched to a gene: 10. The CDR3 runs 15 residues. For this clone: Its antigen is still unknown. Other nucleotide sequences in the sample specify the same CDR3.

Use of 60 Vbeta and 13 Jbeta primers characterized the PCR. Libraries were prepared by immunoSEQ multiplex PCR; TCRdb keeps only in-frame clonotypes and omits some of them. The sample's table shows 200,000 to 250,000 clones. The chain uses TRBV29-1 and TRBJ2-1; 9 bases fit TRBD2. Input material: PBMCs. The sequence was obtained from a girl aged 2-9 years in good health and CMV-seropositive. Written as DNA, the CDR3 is TGCAGCGCCCAACGGGCGGGAGGGGTCTACAATGAGCAGTTCTTC. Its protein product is CSAQRAGGVYNEQFF.